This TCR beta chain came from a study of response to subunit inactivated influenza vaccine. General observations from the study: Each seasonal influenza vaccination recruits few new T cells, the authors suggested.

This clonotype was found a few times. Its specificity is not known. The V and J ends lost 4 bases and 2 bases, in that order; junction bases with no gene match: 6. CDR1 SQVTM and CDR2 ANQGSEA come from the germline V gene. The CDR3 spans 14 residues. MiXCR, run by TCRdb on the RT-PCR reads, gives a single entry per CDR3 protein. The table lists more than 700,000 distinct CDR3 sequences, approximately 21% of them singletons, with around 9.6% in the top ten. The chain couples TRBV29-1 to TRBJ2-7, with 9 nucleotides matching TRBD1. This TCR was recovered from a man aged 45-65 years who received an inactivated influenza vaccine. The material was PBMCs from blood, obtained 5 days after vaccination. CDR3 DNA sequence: TGCAGCGTTGGAGGACAGGGGTTGGCCTACGAGCAGTACTTC. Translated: CSVGGQGLAYEQYF.